This TCR beta chain comes out of a study of OX40 agonist ivuxolimab in advanced cancers. General study points: At 0.1 to 3.0 mg/kg and by week 6, CD4+ and CD8+ T cells in the blood had expanded clonally.

About this clone: As yet, its antigen is unknown.

Individuals having autoimmune disease history or systemic immunosuppression were not enrolled. Peripheral blood came from all dose cohorts at three timepoints. TCRdb keeps only in-frame clones here, not all; method: immunoSEQ multiplex PCR. Found here are around 91,000 clones, roughly 89% of them singletons; the top ten hold less than 0.2%. Trimming removed 6 bases from V and 4 bases from J; junction bases left unmatched: 9. CDR3 length equals 15 residues. Germline V gives CDR1 MNHEY, CDR2 SMNVEV (reference sequence). J is TRBJ2-5 and V is TRBV27, with 9 positions matching TRBD2. The input for sequencing was CD4+ or CD8+ T cells sorted from blood, taken in a trial of the OX40 agonist ivuxolimab. The clonotype comes from an adult with an advanced solid tumor such as melanoma, head and neck, liver or kidney cancer. CDR3 region: CASRPARGGGETQYF. DNA of the CDR3: TGTGCCAGCAGGCCAGCGCGGGGGGGCGGAGAGACCCAGTACTTC.